The rows below give T cell receptor beta chains drawn from one sample of a study of blood T cell repertoires in COVID-19. Sequencing used immunoSEQ multiplex PCR; TCRdb keeps in-frame clones, though not all of them. This table holds roughly 400,000 clones, 88% found once. The source material was PBMCs or T cells enriched from blood (not recorded which). All receptors come from a woman between 35 and 50 years old with acute COVID-19. Both conserved end residues are part of each CDR3. Each record gives: J gene, D gene, clone size, V gene, CDR3 DNA, CDR3 protein. D genes are given only for firm matches. Size tells how often a clone was seen (once, few, many) or the class of an expanded clone, and some rows leave it out.

TRBJ1-2	-	-	TRBV9	TGTGCCAGCAGCAATGCAGGCAACTATGGCTACACCTTC	CASSNAGNYGYTF
TRBJ2-5	TRBD2	-	TRBV9	TGTGCCAGCACCCCGGGACTAGCGGGGGGGTGGGAGACCCAGTACTTC	CASTPGLAGGWETQYF
TRBJ1-1	-	-	TRBV4-1	TGCGCCAGCAGCCAAGGACGGGGGACTGAAGCTTTCTTT	CASSQGRGTEAFF
TRBJ2-1	TRBD2	-	TRBV24-1	TGTGCCCCCCGCGACGGAGGGGTGGGGGGGAATGAGCAGTTCTTC	CAPRDGGVGGNEQFF
TRBJ1-1	-	once	TRBV30	TGTGCCTGGGGTAGGGGGGGGTTGGACACTGAAGCTTTCTTT	CAWGRGGLDTEAFF
TRBJ1-2	TRBD1	-	TRBV6-5	TGTGCCAGCAGTCCCCGGGACAGGGTTCTTGGCTACACCTTC	CASSPRDRVLGYTF
TRBJ2-7	TRBD1	-	TRBV5-5	TGTGCCAGCAGCTTGCGGACAGGGGGCTACGAGCAGTACTTC	CASSLRTGGYEQYF
TRBJ1-2	-	-	TRBV18	TGTGCCAGCTCACCCGACAAACTCTATGGCTACACCTTC	CASSPDKLYGYTF
TRBJ1-2	-	-	TRBV5-1	TGCGCCAGCAGCGCTGTCTGGGCAGGGGATGGCTACACCTTC	CASSAVWAGDGYTF
TRBJ1-5	-	-	TRBV6-1	TGTGCCAGCAGTGAAGTTTCGGGGGATCAGCCCCAGCATTTT	CASSEVSGDQPQHF
TRBJ2-7	TRBD1	few	TRBV3-1/TRBV3-2	TGTGCCAGCAGCCACCGGGGACAGGCCGACGAGCAGTACTTC	CASSHRGQADEQYF
TRBJ1-5	-	-	TRBV5-1	TGCGCCAGCAGCTGGCTGGGGCTACTCAATCAGCCCCAGCATTTT	CASSWLGLLNQPQHF
TRBJ2-5	-	-	TRBV29-1	TGCAGCGTTGATCTTTTTGCGGCAGGGCAAGAGACCCAGTACTTC	CSVDLFAAGQETQYF
TRBJ1-5	-	-	TRBV27	TGTGCCAGCAGTTCAATTCAGGGGCTTACGGGCAATCAGCCCCAGCATTTT	CASSSIQGLTGNQPQHF
TRBJ2-5	-	-	TRBV9	TGTGCCAGCAGCGTAGCGGTTAGCGCAGAGACCCAGTACTTC	CASSVAVSAETQYF
TRBJ1-2	-	-	TRBV5-1	TGCGCCAGCAGCTTGGCTAGTCCCCACTATGGCTACACCTTC	CASSLASPHYGYTF
TRBJ1-5	-	-	TRBV16	TGTGCCAGCTCCCGCGGGGGTCAGCCCCAGCATTTT	CASSRGGQPQHF
TRBJ1-2	TRBD1	-	TRBV2	TGTGCCAGCAGTGTCCTCGGGACAGGGAGAAATGGCTACACCTTC	CASSVLGTGRNGYTF
TRBJ1-1	-	-	TRBV30	TGTGCCTGTACAGGGTATTTAGACACTGAAGCTTTCTTT	CACTGYLDTEAFF
TRBJ1-1	TRBD1	-	TRBV2	TGTGCCAGCAGTGAACAGGGGGCGGGCACTGAAGCTTTCTTT	CASSEQGAGTEAFF
TRBJ2-2	-	-	TRBV27	TGTGCCAGCAAGAGACAGACGAACACCGGGGAGCTGTTTTTT	CASKRQTNTGELFF
TRBJ1-5	-	-	TRBV6-5	TGTGCCAGCACGCCCTCCGGGGAGCCCCAGCATTTT	CASTPSGEPQHF
TRBJ1-1	-	-	TRBV29-1	TGCAGCGTTGAAGTTACAGGGCTTGAAGCTTTCTTT	CSVEVTGLEAFF
TRBJ1-2	-	-	TRBV30	TGTGCCTGGAACAAATTAGGGGCAAGGGTCGAAGGCTACACCTTC	CAWNKLGARVEGYTF
TRBJ2-1	TRBD2	-	TRBV5-1	TGCGCCAGCAGCAGAACTAGCGGGGGTATCGATGAGCAGTTCTTC	CASSRTSGGIDEQFF
TRBJ1-1	-	once	TRBV19	TGTGCCAGTATCGAGGGCAGGGGCCCCAGGACTGAAGCTTTCTTT	CASIEGRGPRTEAFF
TRBJ1-2	-	-	TRBV5-1	TGCGCCAGCAGCTCACAGGGAAGCGGCTACACCTTC	CASSSQGSGYTF
TRBJ1-5	-	-	TRBV5-6	TGTGCCAGCAGCTTGGGTTCGCCAGGCAATCAGCCCCAGCATTTT	CASSLGSPGNQPQHF
TRBJ2-2	-	-	TRBV7-9	TGTGCCAGCACCCGGGGCACCGGGGAGCTGTTTTTT	CASTRGTGELFF
TRBJ2-6	-	-	TRBV5-1	TGCGCCAGCAGCTCTACAGGGAATGCTGGGGCCAACGTCCTGACTTTC	CASSSTGNAGANVLTF
TRBJ2-3	-	-	TRBV15	TGTGCCACCAGCAGAGATACATTGCAGCAGTATTTT	CATSRDTLQQYF
TRBJ2-5	TRBD1	few	TRBV12-5	TGTGCTAGTGGTTATGGACAGGCCTACCAAGAGACCCAGTACTTC	CASGYGQAYQETQYF
TRBJ2-1	-	-	TRBV29-1	TGCAGCGGCAGGCCTGGGAATGAGCAGTTCTTC	CSGRPGNEQFF
TRBJ1-1	-	-	TRBV5-1	TGCGCCAGCAGCGACCTCAGGGGCTTGAACACTGAAGCTTTCTTT	CASSDLRGLNTEAFF
TRBJ2-3	-	-	TRBV25-1	TGTGCCAGCAGTGATCAAATGACGGGGGGCACAGATACGCAGTATTTT	CASSDQMTGGTDTQYF
TRBJ2-1	TRBD2	-	TRBV2	TGTGCCAGCAGGGGGACTAGCGGGGGACATTACAATGAGCAGTTCTTC	CASRGTSGGHYNEQFF
TRBJ2-1	TRBD2	-	TRBV6-2/TRBV6-3	TGTGCCAGCAGTTTCGCCGGGACTAGGGATAAGGGTGAGCAGTTCTTC	CASSFAGTRDKGEQFF
TRBJ1-2	-	-	TRBV29-1	TGCAGCGTTGAATACGGAGACTCCTATGGCTACACCTTC	CSVEYGDSYGYTF
TRBJ1-5	-	-	TRBV6-5	TGTGCCATCCGAACAGGTAAACAGCCCCAGCATTTT	CAIRTGKQPQHF
TRBJ2-5	-	-	TRBV4-2	TGTGCCAGCAGCCAGGGGGACGGGAGCCAAGAGACCCAGTACTTC	CASSQGDGSQETQYF
TRBJ2-3	TRBD1	once	TRBV5-4	TGTGCCAGCAGCCAGGGACAGGCAAGCACAGATACGCAGTATTTT	CASSQGQASTDTQYF
TRBJ1-1	-	once	TRBV29-1	TGCAGCGTTGAAGTTGGGGGGGGCACTGAAGCTTTCTTT	CSVEVGGGTEAFF
TRBJ1-3	-	-	TRBV5-6	TGTGCCAGCAGCTTGTTTCCAGCAGGCGGAGGCACCATATATTTT	CASSLFPAGGGTIYF
TRBJ2-1	TRBD1	few	TRBV5-1	TGCGCCAGCAGTATGTGGGACAGGGGCCACAATGAGCAGTTCTTC	CASSMWDRGHNEQFF
TRBJ2-5	-	-	TRBV11-3	TGTGCCAGCAGTGCGCAACAGGGGGGGGAGACCCAGTACTTC	CASSAQQGGETQYF
TRBJ1-3	TRBD1	-	TRBV30	TGTGCCTGGAGTGCGGACAGGGGGCTTGAAAACACCATATATTTT	CAWSADRGLENTIYF
TRBJ1-1	-	-	TRBV11-2	TGTGCCAGCAGCTTCCAGGGGCCGGCTGAAGCTTTCTTT	CASSFQGPAEAFF
TRBJ1-1	-	-	TRBV2	TGTGCCAGCATACCAAGAGAGGCGAGCAACACTGAAGCTTTCTTT	CASIPREASNTEAFF
TRBJ1-2	TRBD1	-	TRBV6-1	TGTGCCAGCAGTGACCGGGGGAGAGGACAGGGGGCGTACGGCTACACCTTC	CASSDRGRGQGAYGYTF
TRBJ1-1	TRBD1	-	TRBV7-8	TGTGCCAGCAGCTTAACGACAGGGATTGAAGCTTTCTTT	CASSLTTGIEAFF
TRBJ1-5	TRBD1	-	TRBV19	TGTGCCAGTACCCCCGCAGGGGGCATGCGGAGTCAGCCCCAGCATTTT	CASTPAGGMRSQPQHF
TRBJ1-6	-	-	TRBV27	TGTGCCAGCAGTTTATGGGTTGGTGGGAGCTCCTATAATTCACCCCTCCACTTT	CASSLWVGGSSYNSPLHF
TRBJ1-5	-	few	TRBV19	TGTGCCAGCAATACCAGGGCTGGTCAGCCCCAGCATTTT	CASNTRAGQPQHF
TRBJ1-6	-	once	TRBV27	TGTGCCAGCAGTCTTAGCCTCAATTCACCCCTCCACTTT	CASSLSLNSPLHF
TRBJ2-7	-	-	TRBV5-1	TGCGCCAGCAGCTTGGTCTCACTATCCCTAACCTGGGAGCAGTACTTC	CASSLVSLSLTWEQYF
TRBJ1-2	-	-	TRBV5-6	TGTGCCAGCAGCTTTTTACAGGGTGAGGGCTACACCTTC	CASSFLQGEGYTF